The T cell receptor beta chain described here comes from a study of blood T cell repertoires in COVID-19. Looking at the study overall: PBMCs, B-cell-depleted T cells, or T cells were the source of the cDNA or gDNA that made up the material.

CDR1 LNHDA and CDR2 SQIVND come from the germline V gene (reference sequence). The CDR3 covers 13 residues. Trimming pared 8 bases from V and 1 base from J, leaving 11 bases between. Method: immunoSEQ multiplex PCR; TCRdb's copy keeps in-frame clones and lacks some. The sample has around 700,000 clones, around 89% seen once. This chain links TRBV19 with TRBJ1-1, with D possibly matching TRBD1 (5 bases). Sequenced: peripheral blood. The sequence was collected from a woman under 30 with acute or convalescent COVID-19. CDR3 protein: CASGRQTNTEAFF. CDR3 sequence (DNA): TGTGCCAGTGGAAGACAGACGAACACTGAAGCTTTCTTT.